These T cell receptor beta chains were read from a single sample in a study of blood T cells in healthy people across ages. MiXCR, run by TCRdb on the 5' RACE reads, gives a single entry per CDR3 protein. The sample holds some 790,000 distinct CDR3 sequences, under 30% seen once. The source material was blood. Source of these receptors: a woman of 80 years or more in good health. Each CDR3 is given with its conserved first and last residue. The D gene is left open where the match is weak.

D gene,V gene,CDR3 protein
-,TRBV6-2/TRBV6-3,CASSYRNRDFYGYTF
-,TRBV7-2,CASSPNREGNQPQHF
-,TRBV9,CASSVHGNERFF
-,TRBV6-2/TRBV6-3,CASSRPPANVLTF
-,TRBV2,CANQGGGMNTEAFF
TRBD2,TRBV7-2,CASSLGFLAGVDEQFF
-,TRBV20-1,CSARDGGIHTGELFF
-,TRBV7-2,CASSFSRGRYGYTF
-,TRBV5-1,CASSLQGLLYNEQFF
-,TRBV15,CATSTTGPYEQYF
-,TRBV10-3,CAIRQGSGTYEQYF
TRBD1,TRBV12-3/TRBV12-4,CASSLAGGLSTQYF
-,TRBV5-1,CASSPQNFQETQYF
TRBD2,TRBV20-1,CSARAGLAASRTGELFF
-,TRBV24-1,CATTDSNGNTIYF
-,TRBV7-9,CASSPGGQVFTDTQYF
-,TRBV5-5,CASSLVGTDGYTF